This entry lists 15 T cell receptor beta chains sequenced from one sample in a study of control samples from healthy donors and cancer patients. Measured with immunoSEQ multiplex PCR; TCRdb has only the in-frame clones, and not every one. Among about 180,000 clones listed, around 89% were seen once. Sequencing was performed on blood. The receptors stem from a woman aged 50 to 65 in good health.

The chain employs TRBV6-5 and TRBJ1-5; D gene uncertain. Germline CDR1 is MNHEY and CDR2 is SVGAGI. CDR3 length: 13 amino acids. Trimming took off 7 bases at V and 3 bases at J, with 10 bases between the two ends. This chain's CDR3 is CASISTNNQPQHF. The CDR3 DNA is TGTGCCAGCATTTCGACAAACAATCAGCCCCAGCATTTT.

The chain recombines TRBV18 with TRBJ1-6, with 9 bases matching TRBD1. The V segment lost 0 bases and the J segment 7 bases; nucleotides outside the gene matches: 4. This CDR3 contains 16 residues. The germline gives CDR1 KGHSH, CDR2 LQKENI. For the CDR3, the DNA is TGTGCCAGCTCACCACCGATGGGACAGGGAAATTCACCCCTCCACTTT. Its protein is CASSPPMGQGNSPLHF.

This clone occurred a few times. The chain uses TRBV5-1 and TRBJ2-7; D gene unclear. The length of the CDR3 is 14 residues. V gave up 4 bases and J gave up 5 bases, with 16 bases separating them. Looked up from germline, CDR1 is SGHRS and CDR2 is YFSETQ. For the CDR3, the DNA is TGCGCCAGCAGCCCCACAGTGGCTTACGACGAGCAGTACTTC. It translates to CASSPTVAYDEQYF.

The chain has TRBV5-1 and TRBJ1-1; the D gene is possibly TRBD1 (5 bases). Germline lookup yields CDR1 SGHRS and CDR2 YFSETQ. The CDR3 is 13 amino acids. Between the trimmed V and J ends, which lost 5 bases and 5 bases, there was a span of 13 bases. The DNA of the CDR3 is TGCGCCAGCAGACTAGACCGGGGGACTGAAGCTTTCTTT. Translated: CASRLDRGTEAFF.

CDR3 sequence: CASSSTGDDGYTF. CDR3 nucleotide sequence: TGTGCCAGCAGCAGTACAGGGGACGATGGCTACACCTTC. The chain recombines TRBV7-3 with TRBJ1-2; 7 bases line up with TRBD1. V trimming: 5 bases; J trimming: 6 bases; junction bases outside the gene matches: 6. CDR3 size: 13 residues. The germline CDR1 and CDR2 sequences are SGHTA and FQGTGA.

The chain combines TRBV30 with TRBJ1-4; no clear D gene. This CDR3 contains 14 residues. Germline V CDR1 and CDR2: GTSNPN, SVGIG (reference sequence). V lost 3 bases and J lost 2, with 10 bases in between. The CDR3 protein is CAWRGSSTNEKLFF. The CDR3 DNA is TGTGCCTGGAGAGGCTCTTCCACTAATGAAAAACTGTTTTTT.

V is TRBV28 and J is TRBJ2-2; 11 nucleotides agree with TRBD2. The CDR3 extends over 15 amino acids. The V segment lost 5 bases and the J segment 6 bases; nucleotides outside the gene matches: 5. Germline V gene lookup returns CDR1 MDHEN and CDR2 SYDVKM. The CDR3 loop reads CASSLAGGSSGELFF. As DNA, the CDR3 is TGTGCCAGCAGTCTAGCGGGGGGAAGTTCCGGGGAGCTGTTTTTT.

The chain carries TRBV2 and TRBJ2-5, with unresolved D. Trimming shortened V by 4 bases and J by 5 bases, and 5 bases separated the two germline ends. CDR3 length: 11 amino acids. Germline V lookup: CDR1 SNHLY, CDR2 FYNNEI. The CDR3 loop is CASSGSETQYF. In DNA form, the CDR3 reads TGTGCCAGCAGTGGGTCCGAGACCCAGTACTTC.

The chain joins TRBV4-2 to TRBJ2-1; D is ambiguous. The CDR3 spans 15 residues. Germline V gives CDR1 LGHNA, CDR2 YNFKEQ. The V end was cut by 0 bases, the J end by 9 bases, with 15 bases between. The CDR3 region is CASSQDKQMGAEQFF. The CDR3 DNA is TGTGCCAGCAGCCAAGACAAACAAATGGGTGCTGAGCAGTTCTTC.

Points on this clone: The same CDR3 is also encoded by other DNA sequences in this sample. The V gene is TRBV5-1, the J gene TRBJ1-1, with 7 bases aligning to TRBD1. CDR1 and CDR2 (germline): SGHRS, YFSETQ. The length of the CDR3 is 13 residues. Losses at the gene ends were 1 base for V and 5 bases for J; bases not matched to a gene: 2. DNA for the CDR3: TGCGCCAGCAGCTTGACAGGGGAGACTGAAGCTTTCTTT. It encodes CASSLTGETEAFF.

The chain links TRBV28 to TRBJ1-5; 7 bases are a match to TRBD1. The CDR3 length is 14 residues. With V trimmed by 7 bases and J by 3 bases, 6 bases remained unmatched. CDR1 MDHEN and CDR2 SYDVKM come from the germline V gene. In DNA form, the CDR3 reads TGTGCCAGCAATAGGGACAGACCCAATCAGCCCCAGCATTTT. It is translated as CASNRDRPNQPQHF. The full variable domain, completed using reference TRBV28 and TRBJ1-5, is DVKVTQSSRYLVKRTGEKVFLECVQDMDHENMFWYRQDPGLGLRLIYFSYDVKMKEKGDIPEGYSVSREKKERFSLILESASTNQTSMYLCASNRDRPNQPQHFGDGTRLSIL.

V and J are TRBV19 and TRBJ2-2, with D perhaps matching TRBD2 (6 bases). The CDR3 sequence is 14 residues long. CDR1 is LNHDA and CDR2 is SQIVND in the germline V gene (reference sequence). The V gene lost 7 bases and the J gene lost 3 bases, with 12 bases spanning the gap. CDR3 residues: CASNTGVDTGELFF. DNA of the CDR3: TGTGCCAGTAATACGGGAGTGGACACCGGGGAGCTGTTTTTT.

V is TRBV9 and J is TRBJ1-1; D may be TRBD1 (5 bases). The V gene's germline CDR1 is SGDLS and CDR2 YYNGEE. V was pared by 3 bases and J by 5 bases, with 14 bases between. This CDR3 has 14 residues. The CDR3 DNA is TGTGCCAGCAGCGCGGGGGAGGGTCGGACTGAAGCTTTCTTT. Its translation: CASSAGEGRTEAFF.

The J gene is TRBJ2-7, the V gene TRBV2; D is ambiguous. Trimming stripped 6 bases from V and 6 bases from J, with 6 bases between. CDR3 length: 10 residues. Germline CDR1 SNHLY, CDR2 FYNNEI. CDR3 sequence reads: CASSVSEQYF. CDR3 DNA: TGTGCCAGCAGCGTATCCGAGCAGTACTTC. Based on the CDR3 plus reference TRBV2 and TRBJ2-7, the full variable domain is EPEVTQTPSHQVTQMGQEVILRCVPISNHLYFYWYRQILGQKVEFLVSFYNNEISEKSEIFDDQFSVERPDGSNFTLKIRSTKLEDSAMYFCASSVSEQYFGPGTRLTVT.

This sequence joins TRBV6-1 and TRBJ1-5; D remains ambiguous. V lost 2 bases and J lost 4, with 6 bases in between. The germline CDR1 and CDR2 sequences are MNHNS and SASEGT. The CDR3 is made up of 13 amino acids. The CDR3: CASSELSNQPQHF. The CDR3 region has the DNA TGTGCCAGCAGTGAATTAAGTAATCAGCCCCAGCATTTT.